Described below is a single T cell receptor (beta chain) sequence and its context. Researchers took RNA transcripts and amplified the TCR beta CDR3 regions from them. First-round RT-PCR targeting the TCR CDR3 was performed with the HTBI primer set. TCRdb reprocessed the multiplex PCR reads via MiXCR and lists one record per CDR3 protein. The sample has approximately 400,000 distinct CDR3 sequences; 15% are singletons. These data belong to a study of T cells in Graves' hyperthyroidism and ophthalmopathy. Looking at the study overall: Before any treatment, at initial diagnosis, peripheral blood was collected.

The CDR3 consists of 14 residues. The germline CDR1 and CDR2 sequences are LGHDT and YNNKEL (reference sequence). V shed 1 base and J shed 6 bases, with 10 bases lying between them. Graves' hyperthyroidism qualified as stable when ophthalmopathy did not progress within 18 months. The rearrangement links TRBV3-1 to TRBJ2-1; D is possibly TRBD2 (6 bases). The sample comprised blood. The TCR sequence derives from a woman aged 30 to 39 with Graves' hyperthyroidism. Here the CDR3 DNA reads TGTGCCAGCAGCCAAGCCCTAGCGATCAATGAGCAGTTCTTC. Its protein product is CASSQALAINEQFF.